These 12 T cell receptor beta chains originate from one sample sequenced in a study of T cell changes during pregnancy in multiple sclerosis. The method was immunoSEQ multiplex PCR; TCRdb's version includes in-frame clones alone and lacks a portion of them. The sample includes more than 25,000 clones, about nine tenths of them seen just once. Sequenced material: CD8+ T cells from peripheral blood mononuclear cells, taken after pregnancy. The origin of the receptors is a female donor with multiple sclerosis, enrolled in a pregnancy study.

This chain uses TRBV4-1 with TRBJ2-5; a possible D gene is TRBD2 (6 bases). The CDR3 runs to 15 residues. Trimming took 1 base from V and 5 from J, leaving 14 bases between them. CDR1 and CDR2 from the germline V gene are MGHRA and YSYEKL. This CDR3 reads CASSQVPGSMETQYF. CDR3 DNA sequence: TGCGCCAGCAGCCAAGTTCCCGGGAGTATGGAGACCCAGTACTTC.

This rearrangement joins TRBV7-2 to TRBJ1-5; D uncertain. V shed 5 bases and J shed 2 bases, with 4 bases lying between them. CDR3 length equals 12 residues. Germline V gives CDR1 SGHTA, CDR2 FQGNSA. CDR3 sequence: CASSPGNQPQHF. The CDR3 DNA reads as TGTGCCAGCAGCCCAGGCAATCAGCCCCAGCATTTT.

This clone showed up just once. The chain carries TRBV4-3 and TRBJ2-6, with D unresolved. The germline CDR1 and CDR2 sequences are LGHNA and YSLEER. V was shortened by 0 bases and J by 1 base, with 10 bases between the two germline ends. The CDR3 contains 17 residues. CDR3 region: CASSQEAGRSGANVLTF. In DNA form, the CDR3 reads TGCGCCAGCAGCCAAGAAGCAGGCCGGTCTGGGGCCAACGTCCTGACTTTC.

This clone was recorded only once. The rearrangement uses TRBV19 and TRBJ2-7; 7 positions agree with TRBD1. J lost 0 bases, V lost 5 bases, and 4 bases had no gene match. Per germline, CDR1 LNHDA and CDR2 SQIVND (reference sequence). This CDR3 comprises 14 residues. In DNA, the CDR3 is TGTGCCAGTAGTCCCGGGACAGTCTCCTACGAGCAGTACTTC. Residues: CASSPGTVSYEQYF.

The V gene is TRBV5-6, the J gene TRBJ1-3; 11 positions match TRBD1. Germline CDR1 and CDR2: SGHDT and YYEEEE. V trimming: 4 bases; J trimming: 1 base; junction bases outside the gene matches: 4. The CDR3 is 16 residues long. In DNA, the CDR3 is TGTGCCAGCAGCCCCGGGACAGGGGGGTCTGGAAACACCATATATTTT. It encodes CASSPGTGGSGNTIYF.

This sequence joins TRBV6-6 and TRBJ1-4; no clear D. The V end lost 7 bases, the J end lost 4 bases, and 10 bases lay between the germline ends. The CDR3 has 13 amino acids. Looked up from germline, CDR1 is MNHNY and CDR2 is SVGAGI (reference sequence). CDR3 sequence (DNA): TGTGCCAGCATGACTCACCTTAATGAAAAACTGTTTTTT. This encodes CASMTHLNEKLFF.

The V call is TRBV15, the J call TRBJ2-2, with a weak D call TRBD2 (6 bases). V gave up 3 bases and J gave up 7 bases, with 9 bases separating them. CDR3 length: 13 amino acids. Per germline, CDR1 LNHNV and CDR2 YYDKDF (reference sequence). Here the CDR3 reads CATSRGGDGELFF. The CDR3 DNA sequence: TGTGCCACCAGCAGGGGGGGTGACGGGGAGCTGTTTTTT.

The chain has TRBV7-8 and TRBJ2-3; 10 nucleotides match TRBD2. The CDR3 runs to 17 residues. Per the germline V gene, CDR1 is SGHVS and CDR2 is FQNEAQ. Unmatched junction bases numbered 7, after V lost 2 bases and J lost 2 bases. The CDR3 nucleotides read TGTGCCAGCAGCTTATCGTGGACTAGCGGAGACACAGATACGCAGTATTTT. Encoded protein: CASSLSWTSGDTDTQYF.

The genes are TRBV7-9 and TRBJ2-7; 7 nucleotides agree with TRBD1. Trimming cost V 5 bases and J 3 bases; bases outside gene matches: 1. Per germline, CDR1 SEHNR and CDR2 FQNEAQ (reference sequence). This CDR3 contains 12 residues. CDR3 DNA: TGTGCCAGCAGCCAGGGGGTCTACGAGCAGTACTTC. Amino acid sequence: CASSQGVYEQYF.

The chain recombines TRBV27 with TRBJ2-7; maybe TRBD2 (5 bases). Germline-derived CDR1 and CDR2 are MNHEY and SMNVEV (reference sequence). V lost 1 base and J lost 5, with 15 bases in between. The CDR3 runs 15 residues. CDR3 in DNA: TGTGCCAGCAGTTTATATGAGGGAGATACTCACGAGCAGTACTTC. Amino acids: CASSLYEGDTHEQYF.

J is TRBJ2-1 and V is TRBV13, with 7 bases lining up with TRBD2. V was pared by 6 bases and J by 0 bases, with 5 bases of the junction left unmatched. The V gene's germline CDR1 is PRHDT and CDR2 FYEKMQ (reference sequence). This CDR3 spans 15 amino acids. For the CDR3, the DNA is TGTGCCAGCAGTTGGGCTAGCGGCTCCTACAATGAGCAGTTCTTC. Its translation is CASSWASGSYNEQFF.

Concerning this clone: Germline and junction disagree at one end, which may indicate a read error. The CDR3 protein is CASSSLTSKTEVF. The CDR3 DNA reads as TGTGCCAGCAGCTCCCTGACTAGCAAGACAGAGGTCTTC. This chain links TRBV7-9 with TRBJ2-1, with 7 nucleotides matching TRBD2. The CDR3 contains 13 residues. Germline V lookup: CDR1 SEHNR, CDR2 FQNEAQ (reference sequence). The variable domain in full, completed from reference TRBV7-9 and TRBJ2-1, reads DTGVSQNPRHKITKRGQNVTFRCDPISEHNRLYWYRQTLGQGPEFLTYFQNEAQLEKSRLLSDRFSAERPKGSFSTLEIQRTEQGDSAMYLCASSSLTSKTEVFGPGTRLTVL.